This is a list of T cell receptor beta chains from one sample in a study of human T cells and chemical hapten exposure. TCRdb reanalysed the RACE reads using MiXCR and keeps one entry per CDR3 protein. The sample yields about 100,000 distinct CDR3 sequences, 9.5% to 12% seen once. The material sequenced was whole blood, taken in connection with sensitization to the hapten diphenylcyclopropenone (DPC). These receptors all come from a woman aged 40 to 50 with alopecia areata. Some clones in this sample may be carry-over from other donors' samples. The CDR3 runs from the conserved cysteine through the conserved F or W. The D gene is left open where the match is weak. Size values are once, few and many counts, or a class for expanded clones, and some rows have none.

v_gene	j_gene	abundance	d_gene	CDR3aa
TRBV19	TRBJ2-1	few	TRBD2	CAVTSGRAYNEQFF
TRBV10-3	TRBJ1-1	.	TRBD1	CAIRTGSGSTEAFF
TRBV15	TRBJ1-3	.	TRBD1	CATSRERQGAGNTIYF
TRBV29-1	TRBJ1-2	.	.	CSVEERRFSGYTF
TRBV15	TRBJ1-5	many	TRBD1	CATSRDRYSNQPQHF
TRBV13	TRBJ2-5	.	.	CVSSFYQETQYF
TRBV24-1	TRBJ1-6	many	TRBD1	CATTGQYNSPLHF
TRBV12-3/TRBV12-4	TRBJ2-1	.	.	CASSRGGNSYNEQFF
TRBV6-2/TRBV6-3	TRBJ2-1	many	TRBD2	CASSYWRENAYNEQFF
TRBV12-3/TRBV12-4	TRBJ2-5	many	.	CASSSLWGRQETQYF
TRBV7-9	TRBJ2-7	many	TRBD2	CASSLAGGSYEQYF
TRBV6-2/TRBV6-3	TRBJ1-5	many	.	CASSQGWQPQHF
TRBV6-2/TRBV6-3	TRBJ1-5	many	.	CASRLKWDKLKQPQHF
TRBV6-2/TRBV6-3	TRBJ1-2	.	.	CASFPDRDYGYTF
TRBV15	TRBJ1-6	.	.	CATSRDSGFSPLHF
TRBV7-2	TRBJ1-1	many	.	CASSLLQAGTEAFF
TRBV4-3	TRBJ1-2	few	TRBD1	CASSPRGRGQDGYTF
TRBV7-9	TRBJ2-2	many	TRBD1	CASSSAVETGGTGELFF
TRBV7-2	TRBJ2-7	.	TRBD1	CASSYDRAYEQYF
TRBV30	TRBJ1-1	.	.	CAWSVSPRRAPEAFF
TRBV6-5	TRBJ2-1	few	TRBD2	CASRTTTGTTRRSYNEQFF
TRBV7-2	TRBJ2-5	.	TRBD2	CASSSRVAGAETQYF
TRBV20-1	TRBJ1-1	many	.	CSAPRDLKAFF
TRBV11-3	TRBJ2-1	many	.	CASSSTPDEQFF
TRBV7-9	TRBJ2-5	many	.	CASSFSTGIPMYF
TRBV7-7	TRBJ1-6	few	.	CASSSGQRDSPLHF
TRBV5-4	TRBJ1-2	.	TRBD1	CASGTQDRARDGYTF
TRBV7-2	TRBJ2-3	few	.	CVTKLGLTDTQYF
TRBV12-3/TRBV12-4	TRBJ1-1	many	.	CASSLTQGKGNTEAFF
TRBV20-1	TRBJ1-2	many	.	CSASPGGTNYGYTF
TRBV7-6	TRBJ1-3	many	.	CASSLAPLQGSGNTIYF
TRBV28	TRBJ1-6	many	.	CASSLRRDNSPLHF
TRBV2	TRBJ1-1	.	.	CASSEQGPSPEAFF
TRBV27	TRBJ2-5	.	TRBD2	CASSLGAGVGDQYF
TRBV7-2	TRBJ2-2	few	.	CASSYGGPTGELFF
TRBV5-4	TRBJ2-2	many	.	CASSQGGIGTGELFF
TRBV15	TRBJ1-2	many	.	CATSRDPEYGYTF
TRBV7-2	TRBJ2-5	.	.	CASSPGLEVGSQYF
TRBV2	TRBJ1-1	.	TRBD1	CASSPRTGNTEAFF
TRBV12-3/TRBV12-4	TRBJ2-2	.	.	CASSLNRATGELFF
TRBV2	TRBJ2-7	many	.	CASSEVVGSYEQYF
TRBV6-2/TRBV6-3	TRBJ2-2	many	.	CASSRKRTGELFF
TRBV3-1	TRBJ2-5	few	.	CASSHLGGGRQETQYF
TRBV4-3	TRBJ2-7	.	TRBD1	CASSQEQGVTYEQYF
TRBV7-2	TRBJ1-5	.	.	CASSSGRQPQHF
TRBV7-9	TRBJ2-3	.	TRBD2	CASSPTTSGSTDTQYF
TRBV6-5	TRBJ2-7	many	TRBD1	CASSYFGTGSMEQYF
TRBV6-5	TRBJ2-3	many	.	CASSERISTDTQYF
TRBV29-1	TRBJ2-5	many	.	CSVELITGETQYF
TRBV12-3/TRBV12-4	TRBJ2-1	few	.	CASSLNGRGEQFF
TRBV7-8	TRBJ1-2	many	.	CASSKGADRNLYGYTF
TRBV15	TRBJ2-1	few	TRBD1	CATSRPTGGAYNEQFF
TRBV2	TRBJ2-6	many	.	CASKGQSGGANVLTF
TRBV27	TRBJ1-5	many	.	CASHPMAGRYSNQPQHF
TRBV18	TRBJ1-3	few	TRBD1	CASSPPGNRGTGNTIYF